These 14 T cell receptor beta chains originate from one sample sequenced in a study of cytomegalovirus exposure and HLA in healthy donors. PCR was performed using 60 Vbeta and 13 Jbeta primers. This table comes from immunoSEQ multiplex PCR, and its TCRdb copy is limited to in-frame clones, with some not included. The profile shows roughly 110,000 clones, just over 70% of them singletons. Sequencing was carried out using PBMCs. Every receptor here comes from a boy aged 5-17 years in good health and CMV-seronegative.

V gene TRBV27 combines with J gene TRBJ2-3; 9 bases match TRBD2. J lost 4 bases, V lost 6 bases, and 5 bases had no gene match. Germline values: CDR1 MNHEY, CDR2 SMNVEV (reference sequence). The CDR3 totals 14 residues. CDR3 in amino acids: CASSQVAGADTQYF. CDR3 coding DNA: TGTGCCAGCAGCCAAGTAGCGGGAGCAGATACGCAGTATTTT.

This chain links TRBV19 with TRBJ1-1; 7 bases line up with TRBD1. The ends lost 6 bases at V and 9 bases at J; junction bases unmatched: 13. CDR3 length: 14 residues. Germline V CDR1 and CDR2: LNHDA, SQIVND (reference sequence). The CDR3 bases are TGTGCCAGTAGAAAAGACAGGGCTACTTCTCAAGCTTTCTTT. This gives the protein CASRKDRATSQAFF.

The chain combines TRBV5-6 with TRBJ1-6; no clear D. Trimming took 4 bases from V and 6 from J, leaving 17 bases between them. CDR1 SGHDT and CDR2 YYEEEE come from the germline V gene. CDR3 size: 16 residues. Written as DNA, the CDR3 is TGTGCCAGCAGCATAGGCCTGGCCGACTTTAATTCACCCCTCCACTTT. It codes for CASSIGLADFNSPLHF.

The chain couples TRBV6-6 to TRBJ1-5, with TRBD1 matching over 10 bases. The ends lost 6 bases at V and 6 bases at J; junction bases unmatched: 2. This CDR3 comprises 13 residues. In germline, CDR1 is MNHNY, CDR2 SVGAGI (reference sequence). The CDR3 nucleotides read TGTGCCAGCAGGGACAGGGGGAGTCAGCCCCAGCATTTT. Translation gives CASRDRGSQPQHF.

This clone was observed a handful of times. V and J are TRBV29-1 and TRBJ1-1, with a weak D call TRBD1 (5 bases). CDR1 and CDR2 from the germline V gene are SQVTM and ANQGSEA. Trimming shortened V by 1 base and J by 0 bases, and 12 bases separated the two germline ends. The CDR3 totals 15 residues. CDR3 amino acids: CSVEVPGIMNTEAFF. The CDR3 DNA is TGCAGCGTTGAAGTCCCAGGGATCATGAACACTGAAGCTTTCTTT.

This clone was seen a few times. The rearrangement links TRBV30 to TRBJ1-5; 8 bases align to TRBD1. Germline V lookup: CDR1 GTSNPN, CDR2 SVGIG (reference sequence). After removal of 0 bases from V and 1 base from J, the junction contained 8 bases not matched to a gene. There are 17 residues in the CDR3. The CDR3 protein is CAWSVRQGTFSNQPQHF. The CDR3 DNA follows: TGTGCCTGGAGTGTACGACAGGGGACATTCAGCAATCAGCCCCAGCATTTT.

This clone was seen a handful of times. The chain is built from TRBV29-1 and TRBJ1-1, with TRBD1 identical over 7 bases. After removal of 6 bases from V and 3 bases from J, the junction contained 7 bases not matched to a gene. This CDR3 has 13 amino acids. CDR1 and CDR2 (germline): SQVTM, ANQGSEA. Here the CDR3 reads CSVQRQGDTEAFF. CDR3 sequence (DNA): TGCAGCGTCCAACGACAGGGAGACACTGAAGCTTTCTTT.

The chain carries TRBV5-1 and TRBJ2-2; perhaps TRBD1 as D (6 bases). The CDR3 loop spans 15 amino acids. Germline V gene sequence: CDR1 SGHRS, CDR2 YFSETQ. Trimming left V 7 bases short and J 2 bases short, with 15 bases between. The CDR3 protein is CASGGGTTNTGELFF. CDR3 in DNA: TGCGCCAGCGGGGGCGGCACCACCAACACCGGGGAGCTGTTTTTT.

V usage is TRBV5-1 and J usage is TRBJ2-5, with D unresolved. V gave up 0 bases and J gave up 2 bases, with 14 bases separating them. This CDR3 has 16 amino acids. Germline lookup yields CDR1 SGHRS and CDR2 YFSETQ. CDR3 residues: CASSLGIRRYQETQYF. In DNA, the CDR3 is TGCGCCAGCAGCTTGGGCATTCGTCGGTATCAAGAGACCCAGTACTTC.

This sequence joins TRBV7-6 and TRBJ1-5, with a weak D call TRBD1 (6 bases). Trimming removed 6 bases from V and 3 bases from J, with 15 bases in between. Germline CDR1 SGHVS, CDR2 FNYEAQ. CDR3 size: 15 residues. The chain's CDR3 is CASSLDSRFNQPQHF. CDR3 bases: TGTGCCAGCAGTCTGGACAGCCGTTTCAATCAGCCCCAGCATTTT.

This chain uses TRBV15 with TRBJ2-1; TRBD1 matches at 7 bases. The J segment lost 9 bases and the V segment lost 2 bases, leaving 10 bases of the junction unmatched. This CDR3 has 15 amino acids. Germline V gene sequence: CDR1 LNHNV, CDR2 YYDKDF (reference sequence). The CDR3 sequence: CATSRHRGPMGEQFF. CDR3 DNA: TGTGCCACCAGCAGACACAGGGGTCCAATGGGTGAGCAGTTCTTC.

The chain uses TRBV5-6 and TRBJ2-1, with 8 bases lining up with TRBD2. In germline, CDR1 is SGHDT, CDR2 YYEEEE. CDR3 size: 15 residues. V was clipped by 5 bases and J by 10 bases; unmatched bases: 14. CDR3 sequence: CASSYLTSGGGEQFF. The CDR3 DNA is TGTGCCAGCAGTTACCTAACTAGCGGAGGGGGGGAGCAGTTCTTC.

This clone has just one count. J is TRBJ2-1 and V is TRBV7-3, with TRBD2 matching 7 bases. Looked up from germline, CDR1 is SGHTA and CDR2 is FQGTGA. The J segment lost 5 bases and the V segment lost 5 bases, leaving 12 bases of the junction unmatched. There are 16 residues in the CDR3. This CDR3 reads CASSLRSGGEDNEQFF. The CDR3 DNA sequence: TGTGCCAGCAGCCTCAGGTCGGGGGGAGAGGACAATGAGCAGTTCTTC.

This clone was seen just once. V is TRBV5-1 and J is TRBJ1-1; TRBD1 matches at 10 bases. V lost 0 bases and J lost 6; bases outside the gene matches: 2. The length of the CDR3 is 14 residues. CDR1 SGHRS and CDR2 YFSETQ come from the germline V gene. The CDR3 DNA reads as TGCGCCAGCAGCTTGGGCGGGACAGGGGCTGAAGCTTTCTTT. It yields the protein CASSLGGTGAEAFF.